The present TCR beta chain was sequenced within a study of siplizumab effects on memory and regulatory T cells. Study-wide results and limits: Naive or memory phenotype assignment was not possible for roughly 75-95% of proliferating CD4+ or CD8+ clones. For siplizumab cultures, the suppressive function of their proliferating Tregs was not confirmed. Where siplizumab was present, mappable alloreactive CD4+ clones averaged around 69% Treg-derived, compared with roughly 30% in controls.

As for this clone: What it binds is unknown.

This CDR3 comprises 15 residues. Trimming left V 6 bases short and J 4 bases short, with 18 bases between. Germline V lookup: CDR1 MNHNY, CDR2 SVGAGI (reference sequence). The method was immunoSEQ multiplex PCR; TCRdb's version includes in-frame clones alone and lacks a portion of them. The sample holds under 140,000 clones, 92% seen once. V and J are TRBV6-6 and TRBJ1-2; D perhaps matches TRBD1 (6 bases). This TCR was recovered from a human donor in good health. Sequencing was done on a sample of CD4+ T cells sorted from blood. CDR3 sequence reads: CASRPLSTGLYGYTF. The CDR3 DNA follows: TGTGCCAGCAGACCGTTATCGACAGGTCTCTATGGCTACACCTTC.